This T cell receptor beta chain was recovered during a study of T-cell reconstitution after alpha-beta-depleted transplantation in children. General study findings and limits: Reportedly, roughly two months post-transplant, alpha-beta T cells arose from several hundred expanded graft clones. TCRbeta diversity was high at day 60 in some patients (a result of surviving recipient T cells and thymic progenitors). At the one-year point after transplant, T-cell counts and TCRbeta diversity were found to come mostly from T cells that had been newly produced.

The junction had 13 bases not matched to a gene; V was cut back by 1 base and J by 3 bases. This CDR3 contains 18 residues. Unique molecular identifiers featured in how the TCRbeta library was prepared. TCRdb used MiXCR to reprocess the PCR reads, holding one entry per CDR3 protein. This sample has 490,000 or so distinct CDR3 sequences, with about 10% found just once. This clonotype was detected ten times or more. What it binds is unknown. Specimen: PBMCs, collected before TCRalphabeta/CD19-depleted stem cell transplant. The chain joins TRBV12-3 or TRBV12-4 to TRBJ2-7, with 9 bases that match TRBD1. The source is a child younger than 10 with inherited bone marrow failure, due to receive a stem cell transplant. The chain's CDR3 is CASSLGFEGQGKVYEQYF. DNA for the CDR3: TGTGCCAGCAGTTTAGGTTTCGAGGGACAGGGTAAGGTCTACGAGCAGTACTTC.